These T cell receptor beta chains were read from a single sample in a study of blood T cell repertoires in COVID-19. Produced via immunoSEQ multiplex PCR; TCRdb's table is partial and in-frame only. The top ten clones hold approximately 1.5% of a sample with about 200,000 clones, about 90% of them seen once. Sequencing used peripheral blood. Receptors were obtained from a man aged 18 to 29 with active or convalescent COVID-19. The conserved cysteine and the conserved F or W are not part of the CDR3 here.

v_call: TRBV30; cdr3_aa: AWRKSGGGNEQF
v_call: TRBV30; cdr3_aa: AWRSRDRGYNGYT
v_call: TRBV10-3; cdr3_aa: AISEWDRNNSPLH
v_call: TRBV6-1; cdr3_aa: ASSERQGWDYGYT
v_call: TRBV7-8; cdr3_aa: ASSPYGGEAF
v_call: TRBV6-5; cdr3_aa: ASSYAGTGEGYT
v_call: TRBV6-2/TRBV6-3; cdr3_aa: ASSYPGTRYEQY
v_call: TRBV18; cdr3_aa: ASSPIGVYTEAF
v_call: TRBV5-8; cdr3_aa: ASSFAGTGGYIGYT
v_call: TRBV2; cdr3_aa: ASSESGDSPLH
v_call: TRBV2; cdr3_aa: ASSQPGTGATEAF
v_call: TRBV5-4; cdr3_aa: ASSLEQRSEQY
v_call: TRBV19; cdr3_aa: ASSIDLAGGLLNEQF
v_call: TRBV2; cdr3_aa: ASSGRDGYT
v_call: TRBV19; cdr3_aa: ASTSRGHLNTEAF
v_call: TRBV29-1; cdr3_aa: SVAGSGRFWEQY
v_call: TRBV19; cdr3_aa: ASSPSVGQIYGYT
v_call: TRBV5-4; cdr3_aa: ASSLDLNIGELF
v_call: TRBV4-1; cdr3_aa: ASSQGTGGTYEQY
v_call: TRBV7-2; cdr3_aa: ASRKTGFGNTIY
v_call: TRBV3-1/TRBV3-2; cdr3_aa: ASSQDLQGNQPQH
v_call: TRBV19; cdr3_aa: ASSIQDSPRPQH
v_call: TRBV3-1/TRBV3-2; cdr3_aa: ASSQGSGSGNTIY
v_call: TRBV11-2; cdr3_aa: ASSLVGTQASEQY
v_call: TRBV5-1; cdr3_aa: ASSFAGGPYNEQF
v_call: TRBV2; cdr3_aa: ASSSDRPSNTGELF
v_call: TRBV4-1; cdr3_aa: ASSPRVGREQY
v_call: TRBV7-9; cdr3_aa: ASSPEGAPNTEAF
v_call: TRBV7-3; cdr3_aa: ASSSPTGEGYTGELF
v_call: TRBV15; cdr3_aa: ATSRDQNQPQH
v_call: TRBV19; cdr3_aa: ASSVQTGGGNTIY
v_call: TRBV5-6; cdr3_aa: ASSSTGHQETQY
v_call: TRBV27; cdr3_aa: ASSFMGGTEAF
v_call: TRBV7-6; cdr3_aa: ASSPQGSGTDTQY
v_call: TRBV7-8; cdr3_aa: ASSPPTIGGTDTQY
v_call: TRBV7-3; cdr3_aa: ASSLEADSSYNEQF
v_call: TRBV9; cdr3_aa: ASSPWDSKNSPLH
v_call: TRBV7-8; cdr3_aa: ASSWTGMRTEAF
v_call: TRBV6-5; cdr3_aa: ASSHKLTSGGTF
v_call: TRBV7-9; cdr3_aa: ASSFMGQSSGNTIY
v_call: TRBV6-5; cdr3_aa: ASQGYYNEQF